These 18 T cell receptor beta chains came from one sample sequenced in a study of cytomegalovirus exposure and HLA in healthy donors. TCRdb's copy holds only in-frame clones and misses some; the assay was immunoSEQ multiplex PCR. The sample yields over 55,000 clones, 90% to 96% seen once. Source material: PBMCs. These receptors all come from a man in his late teens or twenties in good health and CMV-seronegative.

The chain carries TRBV2 and TRBJ2-3, with 9 bases fitting TRBD2. Trimming at V came to 7 bases and at J to 4 bases, leaving 3 bases not matched to a gene. Germline CDR1 is SNHLY and CDR2 is FYNNEI. This CDR3 has 13 residues. Here the CDR3 DNA reads TGTGCCAGCATAGCGGGAGACCCAGATACGCAGTATTTT. Amino acid sequence: CASIAGDPDTQYF.

This chain links TRBV2 with TRBJ2-3; 10 bases are shared with TRBD2. There are 18 residues in the CDR3. Trimming cost V 6 bases and J 2 bases; bases outside gene matches: 14. Germline V gives CDR1 SNHLY, CDR2 FYNNEI. The CDR3 sequence is CASRPSGRARKFTDTQYF. The CDR3 DNA follows: TGTGCCAGCAGACCGAGCGGGAGGGCCAGAAAATTCACAGATACGCAGTATTTT. Combining the CDR3 with reference TRBV2 and TRBJ2-3 gives the whole variable domain EPEVTQTPSHQVTQMGQEVILRCVPISNHLYFYWYRQILGQKVEFLVSFYNNEISEKSEIFDDQFSVERPDGSNFTLKIRSTKLEDSAMYFCASRPSGRARKFTDTQYFGPGTRLTVL.

The chain carries TRBV28 and TRBJ2-2; 7 bases are shared with TRBD1. CDR3 length: 14 residues. CDR1 and CDR2 from the germline V gene are MDHEN and SYDVKM. J was trimmed by 3 bases and V by 6 bases; bases with no gene match: 4. CDR3 DNA sequence: TGTGCCAGCAGACCCACAGGGGACACCGGGGAGCTGTTTTTT. Translation: CASRPTGDTGELFF.

The V gene is TRBV5-1, the J gene TRBJ1-1, with TRBD1 as a possible D gene (5 bases). Germline loops: CDR1 SGHRS, CDR2 YFSETQ. Deletions cut 4 bases from V and 7 bases from J, with 17 bases between. There are 14 residues in the CDR3. The CDR3 DNA sequence: TGCGCCAGCAGCCCAGGGACGGGGGGTGGTGAAGCTTTCTTT. Translating it yields CASSPGTGGGEAFF.

This clone was detected only once. This chain connects TRBV28 to TRBJ2-3; 7 bases are shared with TRBD1. The J segment lost 6 bases and the V segment lost 5 bases, leaving 5 bases of the junction unmatched. The CDR3 loop spans 13 amino acids. Germline CDR1 is MDHEN and CDR2 is SYDVKM. The CDR3 coding sequence is TGTGCCAGCAGTACAGGGGCGCCCGATACGCAGTATTTT. Protein product: CASSTGAPDTQYF. Full variable domain (remainder filled in from reference TRBV28 and TRBJ2-3): DVKVTQSSRYLVKRTGEKVFLECVQDMDHENMFWYRQDPGLGLRLIYFSYDVKMKEKGDIPEGYSVSREKKERFSLILESASTNQTSMYLCASSTGAPDTQYFGPGTRLTVL.

This clone was counted a single time. The rearrangement joins TRBV6-1 to TRBJ2-1, with no clear D. The CDR3 extends over 12 amino acids. The V end was cut by 2 bases, the J end by 5 bases, with 4 bases between. Germline V lookup: CDR1 MNHNS, CDR2 SASEGT. The CDR3 spells CASSELNNEQFF. CDR3 sequence (DNA): TGTGCCAGCAGTGAACTAAACAATGAGCAGTTCTTC.

The chain employs TRBV6-5 and TRBJ1-5, with D possibly TRBD1 on 6 matching bases. Germline V lookup: CDR1 MNHEY, CDR2 SVGAGI. The CDR3 totals 14 residues. V gave up 6 bases and J gave up 2 bases, with 11 bases separating them. The CDR3 sequence: CASRVDSGNQPQHF. The CDR3 region has the DNA TGTGCCAGCAGAGTGGACAGCGGCAATCAGCCCCAGCATTTT.

The J gene is TRBJ2-6, the V gene TRBV15; TRBD1 might be the D (6 bases). The V gene's germline CDR1 is LNHNV and CDR2 YYDKDF (reference sequence). This CDR3 comprises 16 residues. Trimming cost V 4 bases and J 1 base, with 11 bases left between them. The CDR3 coding sequence is TGTGCCACCAGCAAGGATCAGGGGTCTGGGGCCAACGTCCTGACTTTC. This gives the protein CATSKDQGSGANVLTF.

The chain employs TRBV7-9 and TRBJ2-3, with 8 bases aligning to TRBD2. V dropped 3 bases and J dropped 2; count of bases not matched to a gene: 4. Looked up from germline, CDR1 is SEHNR and CDR2 is FQNEAQ (reference sequence). The CDR3 contains 15 residues. CDR3 sequence: CASSLLAGITDTQYF. CDR3 sequence (DNA): TGTGCCAGCAGCTTGCTAGCGGGCATCACAGATACGCAGTATTTT.

The V call is TRBV14, the J call TRBJ2-3, with D unclear. Germline loops: CDR1 SGHDN, CDR2 FVKESK. V was pared by 3 bases and J by 9 bases, with 7 bases between. This CDR3 comprises 11 residues. The CDR3 region is CASSQSLTQYF. CDR3 nucleotides: TGTGCCAGCAGCCAGAGTTTGACGCAGTATTTT.

This chain connects TRBV4-2 to TRBJ2-7, with 7 bases aligning to TRBD2. With 4 bases clipped from V and 5 bases from J, the junction kept 5 bases outside the gene matches. This CDR3 contains 13 residues. Germline CDR1 LGHNA, CDR2 YNFKEQ. In nucleotides, the CDR3 is TGTGCCAGCAGCCCAGGGAGGGTGGACGAGCAGTACTTC. Its translation: CASSPGRVDEQYF.

The CDR3 nucleotides read TGTGCCAGCATTGAGGGACAGGGGGTGTACGAGCAGTACTTC. It translates to CASIEGQGVYEQYF. V is TRBV2 and J is TRBJ2-7; 11 nucleotides agree with TRBD1. V lost 7 bases and J lost 4; bases outside the gene matches: 6. The CDR3 length is 14 residues. CDR1 is SNHLY and CDR2 is FYNNEI in the germline V gene.

The genes are TRBV15 and TRBJ2-5; 7 nucleotides line up with TRBD2. Germline V gives CDR1 LNHNV, CDR2 YYDKDF (reference sequence). Trimming removed 1 base from V and 9 bases from J; junction bases left unmatched: 14. CDR3 length equals 16 residues. The CDR3 protein is CATSRAPTSAQEAQYF. DNA of the CDR3: TGTGCCACCAGCAGAGCCCCTACTAGCGCCCAGGAGGCCCAGTACTTC.

The chain links TRBV9 to TRBJ1-3, with unresolved D. CDR1 and CDR2 (germline): SGDLS, YYNGEE. Trimming stripped 4 bases from V and 0 bases from J, with 20 bases between. This CDR3 is 18 amino acids long. As DNA, the CDR3 is TGTGCCAGCAGCACGAGAGGAAATGGAAGGAGCTCTGGAAACACCATATATTTT. Translation gives CASSTRGNGRSSGNTIYF.

The chain uses TRBV29-1 and TRBJ2-6, with 10 positions matching TRBD1. The CDR3 is 18 residues long. CDR1 SQVTM and CDR2 ANQGSEA come from the germline V gene. J lost 0 bases, V lost 0 bases, and 5 bases had no gene match. The CDR3 spells CSVEEWTGGGSGANVLTF. In DNA, the CDR3 is TGCAGCGTTGAAGAATGGACAGGGGGGGGCTCTGGGGCCAACGTCCTGACTTTC.

The rearrangement links TRBV4-2 to TRBJ2-1; weak D call: TRBD1 (5 bases). The V end lost 0 bases, the J end lost 3 bases, and 12 bases lay between the germline ends. Per the germline V gene, CDR1 is LGHNA and CDR2 is YNFKEQ. The CDR3 runs 16 residues. This chain's CDR3 is CASSQERGQVYNEQFF. CDR3 in DNA: TGTGCCAGCAGCCAAGAAAGGGGCCAGGTCTACAATGAGCAGTTCTTC.

The chain recombines TRBV7-9 with TRBJ2-7; TRBD2 matches 10 bases. Germline V gene lookup returns CDR1 SEHNR and CDR2 FQNEAQ (reference sequence). Losses at the gene ends were 1 base for V and 4 bases for J; bases not matched to a gene: 7. The CDR3 length is 16 residues. CDR3 sequence: CASSLGASGSSYEQYF. The CDR3 DNA is TGTGCCAGCAGCTTAGGGGCTAGCGGGAGTTCGTACGAGCAGTACTTC.

J is TRBJ2-2 and V is TRBV4-3; TRBD1 matches 7 bases. There are 16 residues in the CDR3. Trimming cost V 2 bases and J 3 bases; bases outside gene matches: 6. The germline V gene encodes CDR1 LGHNA and CDR2 YSLEER. The CDR3 nucleotides read TGCGCCAGCAGCCAACTACAGGGGACAGACACCGGGGAGCTGTTTTTT. This sequence encodes CASSQLQGTDTGELFF.